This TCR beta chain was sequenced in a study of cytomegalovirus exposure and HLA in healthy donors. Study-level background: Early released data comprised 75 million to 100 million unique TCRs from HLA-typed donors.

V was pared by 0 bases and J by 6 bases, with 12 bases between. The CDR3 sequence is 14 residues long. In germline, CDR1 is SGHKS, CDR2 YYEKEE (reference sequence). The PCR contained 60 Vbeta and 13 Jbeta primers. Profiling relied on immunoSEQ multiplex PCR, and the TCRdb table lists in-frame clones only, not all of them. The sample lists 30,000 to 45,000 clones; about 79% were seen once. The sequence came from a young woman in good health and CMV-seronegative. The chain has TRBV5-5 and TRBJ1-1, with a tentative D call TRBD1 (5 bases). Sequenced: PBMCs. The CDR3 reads CASSLVTGDPEAFF. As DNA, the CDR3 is TGTGCCAGCAGCTTGGTTACGGGGGACCCTGAAGCTTTCTTT.